This TCR beta chain was profiled in a study of blood T cells in healthy people across ages. The second PCR ran about 6 to 12 cycles with a sample-barcoded 5' primer and J-beta primers. Tagging of each cDNA molecule was performed by a template-switch adaptor with 12 random nucleotides. Researchers report that each sample yielded at least 2.5 million CDR3-containing paired-end reads. TCRdb re-called the 5' RACE reads with MiXCR, one entry per CDR3 protein. The sample consists of about 780,000 distinct CDR3 sequences, 62% of them appearing once. Germline loops: CDR1 DFQATT, CDR2 SNEGSKA (reference sequence). The CDR3 length is 15 residues. V trimming: 5 bases; J trimming: 2 bases; junction bases outside the gene matches: 3.

Material: blood. The TCR was taken from a man aged 25 to 40 in good health. The chain employs TRBV20-1 and TRBJ2-6; 10 bases map to TRBD1. CDR3 amino acids: CSASGQGAGANVLTF. CDR3 coding DNA: TGCAGTGCTTCCGGACAGGGGGCTGGGGCCAACGTCCTGACTTTC.